This entry features one T cell receptor (beta chain) sequence. The use of a sample-barcoded 5' primer and a J-beta primer mix characterized a second PCR of roughly 6 to 12 cycles. In TCRdb, the 5' RACE reads were re-called with MiXCR into one record per CDR3 protein. This table has around 1.5 million distinct CDR3 sequences, around 59% appearing once. The CDR3 contains 15 residues. Trimming removed 3 bases at V and 3 bases at J, with 16 bases between. Germline CDR1 and CDR2: SGHRS and YFSETQ. The sample comes from a study of blood T cells in healthy people across ages. Sequencing used blood. This receptor was obtained from a man in his late teens or twenties in good health. V is TRBV5-1 and J is TRBJ2-7, with a possible D match to TRBD2 (6 bases). This CDR3 reads CASSSTGVGLYEQYF. CDR3 DNA: TGCGCCAGCAGCTCTACGGGGGTCGGTCTCTACGAGCAGTACTTC.